A single sample is the source of the 30 T cell receptor beta chains below, sequenced in a study of T-cell reconstitution after alpha-beta-depleted transplantation in children. Unique molecular identifiers were incorporated during preparation of the TCRbeta library. In TCRdb, the PCR reads were re-called with MiXCR into one record per CDR3 protein. The data hold about 980,000 distinct CDR3 sequences, with roughly 29% observed a single time. Sequenced here: PBMCs, mostly from graft donor cells, sampled 360 days after TCRalphabeta/CD19-depleted stem cell transplant. These receptors all stem from a boy under three years old who had a stem cell transplant for SCID, so the T cells may come from the graft donor.

The table lists this clonotype with many counts. The rearrangement joins TRBV7-2 to TRBJ1-1; D remains unclear. The V gene's germline CDR1 is SGHTA and CDR2 FQGNSA. This CDR3 is built from 13 residues. The V gene lost 4 bases and the J gene lost 0 bases, with 6 bases spanning the gap. CDR3 region: CASSSSMNTEAFF. In DNA form, the CDR3 reads TGTGCCAGCAGCTCCTCCATGAACACTGAAGCTTTCTTT.

This clonotype was observed a handful of times. The chain couples TRBV6-5 to TRBJ1-1, with a possible D match to TRBD1 (5 bases). V shed 4 bases and J shed 4 bases, with 13 bases lying between them. Germline assignment: CDR1 MNHEY and CDR2 SVGAGI. The CDR3 spans 14 residues. The CDR3 sequence: CASSSQGSATEAFF. CDR3 sequence (DNA): TGTGCCAGCAGTTCTCAGGGATCCGCCACTGAAGCTTTCTTT.

The chain recombines TRBV4-3 with TRBJ2-3; D not certain. Germline V gene lookup returns CDR1 LGHNA and CDR2 YSLEER. V was pared by 0 bases and J by 2 bases, with 9 bases between. The CDR3 sequence is 15 residues long. CDR3 sequence: CASSQDVRPTDTQYF. In nucleotides, the CDR3 is TGCGCCAGCAGCCAAGACGTCAGGCCCACAGATACGCAGTATTTT.

This clonotype was seen only once. The rearrangement links TRBV20-1 to TRBJ2-1; D ambiguous. V lost 0 bases to trimming and J lost 0 bases, with 24 bases between them. The CDR3 length is 20 residues. Germline V gene sequence: CDR1 DFQATT, CDR2 SNEGSKA (reference sequence). The CDR3 reads CSARDQAAGSVRDSYNEQFF. The CDR3 region has the DNA TGCAGTGCTAGAGATCAGGCGGCAGGATCGGTCCGTGACTCCTACAATGAGCAGTTCTTC.

The chain employs TRBV29-1 and TRBJ1-3; D uncertain. The germline V and J ends were trimmed by 7 bases and 11 bases, with 15 bases remaining between them. This CDR3 is 11 amino acids long. Germline loops: CDR1 SQVTM, CDR2 ANQGSEA. CDR3 bases: TGCAGCGCCACAGACGGTCCTGCCATATATTTT. Its translation: CSATDGPAIYF.

The chain links TRBV12-3 or TRBV12-4 to TRBJ2-2; TRBD2 is a possible D gene (6 bases). The CDR3 extends over 15 amino acids. V lost 10 bases and J lost 7, with 22 bases in between. For the CDR3, the DNA is TGTGCCATCGCCGGGACTTTCTTAACTAGCGGGGAGCTGTTTTTT. It encodes CAIAGTFLTSGELFF.

Only a few counts were recorded for this clonotype. The DNA of the CDR3 is TGTGCCAGCAGCCGCTGGACTGGGGCCAACGTCCTGACTTTC. It specifies CASSRWTGANVLTF. The chain couples TRBV6-1 to TRBJ2-6; D remains unclear. CDR3 length: 14 amino acids. Between the trimmed V and J ends, which lost 6 bases and 2 bases, there was a span of 8 bases. Germline V gives CDR1 MNHNS, CDR2 SASEGT.

This clonotype has a count of ten or more. This chain's CDR3 is CASSDGGWSEAFF. DNA for the CDR3: TGTGCCAGCAGTGATGGGGGGTGGTCTGAAGCTTTCTTT. The rearrangement joins TRBV25-1 to TRBJ1-1; a weak D match, TRBD1 (5 bases). In germline, CDR1 is MGHDK, CDR2 SYGVNS. The CDR3 runs 13 residues. Trimming left V 3 bases short and J 6 bases short, with 11 bases between.

The genes are TRBV30 and TRBJ2-2, with unresolved D. Germline CDR1 is GTSNPN and CDR2 is SVGIG (reference sequence). V shed 3 bases and J shed 4 bases, with 15 bases lying between them. The CDR3 sequence is 15 residues long. The CDR3 region is CAWRTIRTTTGELFF. The CDR3 DNA follows: TGTGCCTGGAGAACCATAAGAACGACCACCGGGGAGCTGTTTTTT.

The gene calls are TRBV10-3 and TRBJ2-5; D possibly uses TRBD1 or TRBD2 (5 bases each). Per the germline V gene, CDR1 is ENHRY and CDR2 is SYGVKD. This CDR3 comprises 12 residues. V was trimmed by 10 bases and J by 5 bases, leaving 14 bases between them. The CDR3 reads CATRDGGETQYF. The CDR3 DNA reads as TGTGCCACTAGGGACGGTGGGGAGACCCAGTACTTC.

The chain combines TRBV20-1 with TRBJ1-2, with 8 bases identical to TRBD1. With V trimmed by 6 bases and J by 5 bases, 11 bases remained unmatched. CDR3 length: 14 residues. From germline, CDR1 is DFQATT and CDR2 SNEGSKA (reference sequence). The CDR3 sequence: CSATRGPARYGYTF. The CDR3 DNA follows: TGCAGTGCGACCAGGGGGCCGGCACGTTATGGCTACACCTTC.

The rearrangement links TRBV5-1 to TRBJ2-7; TRBD2 is a possible D gene (6 bases). Trimming left V 0 bases short and J 6 bases short, with 13 bases between. The CDR3 is made up of 14 amino acids. Looked up from germline, CDR1 is SGHRS and CDR2 is YFSETQ. The CDR3 bases are TGCGCCAGCAGCTTGGGAGGAGGGAAAACCGAGCAGTACTTC. This encodes CASSLGGGKTEQYF.

This clonotype was counted many times. The chain carries TRBV28 and TRBJ2-1; 7 positions agree with TRBD1. V shed 6 bases, J shed 5 bases, and the junction held 10 bases outside the gene matches. Germline V gene sequence: CDR1 MDHEN, CDR2 SYDVKM. The CDR3 is 15 residues long. The CDR3 DNA reads as TGTGCCAGCAGCCTAAGACAGGGAGTGAACAATGAGCAGTTCTTC. Protein: CASSLRQGVNNEQFF.

This clonotype was recorded many times. This chain connects TRBV6-5 to TRBJ2-7; TRBD1 is a possible D gene (8 bases). The ends were cut back, 3 bases at V and 3 bases at J, with 12 bases in the middle. The CDR3 has 14 amino acids. The germline V gene encodes CDR1 MNHEY and CDR2 SVGAGI. The DNA for the CDR3 is TGTGCCAGCAGTTATACAGGGGGGGTCTACGAGCAGTACTTC. Translation gives CASSYTGGVYEQYF.

This clonotype was recorded only once. This chain connects TRBV12-3 or TRBV12-4 to TRBJ2-7; no reliable D call. This CDR3 region has 14 residues. Trimming took off 1 base at V and 9 bases at J, with 16 bases between the two ends. The CDR3 DNA reads as TGTGCCAGCAGTTTAGATAGTTCCCTCCATCGGCAGTACTTC. Its translation is CASSLDSSLHRQYF.

This clonotype has more than one count but fewer than ten. This sequence joins TRBV5-1 and TRBJ2-7; D remains unclear. The CDR3 is 13 amino acids. Germline V gene data show CDR1 as SGHRS and CDR2 as YFSETQ. The V end was cut by 1 base, the J end by 6 bases, with 11 bases between. The CDR3 is CASSLSAAPEQYF. CDR3 DNA: TGCGCCAGCAGCTTGAGCGCGGCTCCCGAGCAGTACTTC.

Written as DNA, the CDR3 is TGCAGTGCTAGGGTGGCTAGCGGGGGAGCGGTGGCCAAAAACATTCAGTACTTC. This encodes CSARVASGGAVAKNIQYF. The chain recombines TRBV20-1 with TRBJ2-4; 10 bases are shared with TRBD2. Germline loops: CDR1 DFQATT, CDR2 SNEGSKA (reference sequence). This CDR3 region has 18 residues. The trim removed 3 bases at V and 1 base at J, leaving 12 bases unmatched.

V and J are TRBV2 and TRBJ2-2; D may be TRBD2 (6 bases). The CDR3 is made up of 16 amino acids. The germline V gene encodes CDR1 SNHLY and CDR2 FYNNEI. V shed 1 base and J shed 3 bases, with 12 bases lying between them. CDR3 sequence: CASSEGQTRYTGELFF. The CDR3, as DNA: TGTGCCAGCAGTGAAGGACAGACTAGGTACACCGGGGAGCTGTTTTTT.

The chain joins TRBV7-8 to TRBJ2-5; D remains ambiguous. The CDR3 has 13 residues. V was pared by 10 bases and J by 3 bases, with 15 bases between. Germline V gives CDR1 SGHVS, CDR2 FQNEAQ. The CDR3 loop is CAIAGHPKETQYF. The CDR3 DNA reads as TGTGCCATTGCCGGGCACCCCAAAGAGACCCAGTACTTC.

This clonotype turned up a few times. V usage is TRBV20-1 and J usage is TRBJ2-2; no clear D gene. Deletions cut 0 bases from V and 3 bases from J, with 11 bases between. From germline, CDR1 is DFQATT and CDR2 SNEGSKA (reference sequence). The CDR3 totals 15 residues. The CDR3: CSARDRQLDTGELFF. DNA of the CDR3: TGCAGTGCTAGAGATAGGCAGTTGGACACCGGGGAGCTGTTTTTT.

The sample holds a few counts of this clonotype. This rearrangement joins TRBV6-1 to TRBJ1-1, with no clear D. From germline, CDR1 is MNHNS and CDR2 SASEGT. With 7 bases removed from V and 0 bases from J, the gap between germline ends came to 18 bases. The CDR3 contains 16 residues. CDR3 in DNA: TGTGCCAGCACAAGGGATCCGTACTCCATGAACACTGAAGCTTTCTTT. It encodes CASTRDPYSMNTEAFF.

This rearrangement joins TRBV5-1 to TRBJ2-5; TRBD1 is a possible D gene (6 bases). Trimming shortened V by 1 base and J by 5 bases, and 12 bases separated the two germline ends. The CDR3 has 14 residues. Germline CDR1 and CDR2: SGHRS and YFSETQ. The CDR3 loop is CASSLSGDLETQYF. CDR3 nucleotides: TGCGCCAGCAGCTTGTCAGGGGACCTCGAGACCCAGTACTTC.

The gene calls are TRBV5-1 and TRBJ1-1; 8 bases are shared with TRBD1. Losses at the gene ends were 4 bases for V and 2 bases for J; bases not matched to a gene: 7. The CDR3 runs to 15 residues. Germline CDR1 SGHRS, CDR2 YFSETQ. The CDR3 here is CASSVGQGRNTEAFF. DNA of the CDR3: TGCGCCAGCAGCGTCGGACAGGGTCGAAACACTGAAGCTTTCTTT.

J is TRBJ2-7 and V is TRBV11-1; 7 bases are shared with TRBD1. CDR1 and CDR2 (germline): SGHAT, FQDESV (reference sequence). The V and J ends lost 1 base and 0 bases, in that order; junction bases with no gene match: 12. The CDR3 is 18 residues long. In nucleotides, the CDR3 is TGTGCCAGCAGCTTAGTATGGGCTGACAGGGCCTTCTCCTACGAGCAGTACTTC. It yields the protein CASSLVWADRAFSYEQYF.

The chain uses TRBV20-1 and TRBJ2-5; the D is unclear. Germline-derived CDR1 and CDR2 are DFQATT and SNEGSKA (reference sequence). V was trimmed by 0 bases and J by 5 bases, leaving 22 bases between them. The CDR3 is made up of 17 amino acids. Here the CDR3 DNA reads TGCAGTGCTAGAGAATGGGCCAGCCTACGTTTGGGGGAGACCCAGTACTTC. This codes for CSAREWASLRLGETQYF.

This clonotype was detected once. CDR3 residues: CASGLVLGASDYNEQFF. CDR3 nucleotide sequence: TGTGCTAGTGGTTTGGTACTTGGGGCCTCGGACTACAATGAGCAGTTCTTC. V gene TRBV12-5 combines with J gene TRBJ2-1, with D perhaps TRBD1 (5 bases). V lost 0 bases and J lost 3, with 15 bases in between. This CDR3 contains 17 residues. CDR1 and CDR2 from the germline V gene are LGHNT and FRNRAP. The full variable domain, its missing parts supplied by reference TRBV12-5 and TRBJ2-1, is DARVTQTPRHKVTEMGQEVTMRCQPILGHNTVFWYRQTMMQGLELLAYFRNRAPLDDSGMPKDRFSAEMPDATLATLKIQPSEPRDSAVYFCASGLVLGASDYNEQFFGPGTRLTVL.

About this clonotype: A much larger clone lies one base from this, so it may be a read error. DNA of the CDR3: TGCGCCAGCAGCGTGGACGGGAACACTGAAGCTTTCTTT. Residues: CASSVDGNTEAFF. The genes are TRBV5-1 and TRBJ1-1; no clear D gene. V was shortened by 4 bases and J by 1 base, with 8 bases between the two germline ends. The CDR3 contains 13 residues. The germline V gene encodes CDR1 SGHRS and CDR2 YFSETQ. The full variable domain, with the rest looked up from reference TRBV5-1 and TRBJ1-1, is KAGVTQTPRYLIKTRGQQVTLSCSPISGHRSVSWYQQTPGQGLQFLFEYFSETQRNKGNFPGRFSGRQFSNSRSEMNVSTLELGDSALYLCASSVDGNTEAFFGQGTRLTVV.

This clonotype was seen a handful of times. This chain links TRBV5-1 with TRBJ1-1, with TRBD1 identical over 7 bases. Germline loops: CDR1 SGHRS, CDR2 YFSETQ. The CDR3 has 15 amino acids. Losses at the gene ends were 0 bases for V and 3 bases for J; bases not matched to a gene: 5. CDR3 nucleotide sequence: TGCGCCAGCAGCTTGGCCGTCAGGGGGGACACTGAAGCTTTCTTT. Translated: CASSLAVRGDTEAFF.

This clonotype was recorded once. This chain joins TRBV2 and TRBJ1-1; D uncertain. This CDR3 has 12 residues. The V gene lost 2 bases and the J gene lost 11 bases, with 12 bases spanning the gap. Germline CDR1 SNHLY, CDR2 FYNNEI. The CDR3 DNA reads as TGTGCCAGCAGTGAACGGCCGGGTAATGCTTTCTTT. It codes for CASSERPGNAFF.

This clonotype has just a few counts. The chain combines TRBV20-1 with TRBJ2-5, with D perhaps TRBD2 (5 bases). CDR3 length: 13 residues. V was trimmed by 4 bases and J by 2 bases, leaving 11 bases between them. Germline loops: CDR1 DFQATT, CDR2 SNEGSKA (reference sequence). For the CDR3, the DNA is TGCAGTGCTAATTCCGGACTGCAAGAGACCCAGTACTTC. Protein product: CSANSGLQETQYF.